The 5 T cell receptor beta chains below were found in one sample sequenced in a study of shared clonotypes between healthy human individuals. Produced via immunoSEQ multiplex PCR; TCRdb's table is partial and in-frame only. The table records around 1.5 million clones, 95% to 99% of them present only once. Material: naive CD4+ T cells sorted from blood. The subset denotes: CD45RA+ positively selected. These receptors were obtained from a young man in good health.

V usage is TRBV7-9 and J usage is TRBJ1-3, with 8 bases aligning to TRBD1. This CDR3 contains 15 residues. The trim removed 11 bases at V and 4 bases at J, leaving 13 bases unmatched. The germline V gene encodes CDR1 SEHNR and CDR2 FQNEAQ (reference sequence). Written as DNA, the CDR3 is TGTGCCGGATCCCAGGGGGCTGAAACCGGAAACACCATATATTTT. Translating it yields CAGSQGAETGNTIYF.

The chain carries TRBV9 and TRBJ2-3, with D possibly TRBD1 on 5 matching bases. The ends were cut back, 4 bases at V and 3 bases at J, with 15 bases in the middle. Germline values: CDR1 SGDLS, CDR2 YYNGEE. The CDR3 has 15 amino acids. The chain's CDR3 is CASSSQGVGTDTQYF. The DNA of the CDR3 is TGTGCCAGCAGCTCCCAGGGTGTGGGGACAGATACGCAGTATTTT.

The chain has TRBV7-9 and TRBJ2-2; D not resolved. CDR3 length: 15 residues. Between the trimmed V and J ends, which lost 1 base and 0 bases, there was a span of 6 bases. Germline V lookup: CDR1 SEHNR, CDR2 FQNEAQ (reference sequence). The CDR3, as DNA: TGTGCCAGCAGCTTAGAAGCCACGAACACCGGGGAGCTGTTTTTT. It codes for CASSLEATNTGELFF.

This clone was observed a single time. The CDR3 loop is CSVGGSGTPGMQFF. The CDR3 DNA reads as TGCAGCGTTGGAGGGTCCGGGACGCCGGGTATGCAGTTCTTC. The chain uses TRBV29-1 and TRBJ2-1, with D possibly called TRBD1 or TRBD2 (5 bases each). V lost 4 bases to trimming and J lost 12 bases, with 22 bases between them. The CDR3 consists of 14 residues. Germline values: CDR1 SQVTM, CDR2 ANQGSEA.

The chain employs TRBV9 and TRBJ1-3; possibly TRBD1 for D (5 bases). V lost 3 bases and J lost 0, with 13 bases in between. The germline gives CDR1 SGDLS, CDR2 YYNGEE. CDR3 length equals 16 residues. The CDR3 is CASSGPTATSGNTIYF. CDR3 bases: TGTGCCAGCAGCGGGCCGACAGCAACCTCTGGAAACACCATATATTTT. The variable domain in full, completed from reference TRBV9 and TRBJ1-3, reads DSGVTQTPKHLITATGQRVTLRCSPRSGDLSVYWYQQSLDQGLQFLIQYYNGEERAKGNILERFSAQQFPDLHSELNLSSLELGDSALYFCASSGPTATSGNTIYFGEGSWLTVV.